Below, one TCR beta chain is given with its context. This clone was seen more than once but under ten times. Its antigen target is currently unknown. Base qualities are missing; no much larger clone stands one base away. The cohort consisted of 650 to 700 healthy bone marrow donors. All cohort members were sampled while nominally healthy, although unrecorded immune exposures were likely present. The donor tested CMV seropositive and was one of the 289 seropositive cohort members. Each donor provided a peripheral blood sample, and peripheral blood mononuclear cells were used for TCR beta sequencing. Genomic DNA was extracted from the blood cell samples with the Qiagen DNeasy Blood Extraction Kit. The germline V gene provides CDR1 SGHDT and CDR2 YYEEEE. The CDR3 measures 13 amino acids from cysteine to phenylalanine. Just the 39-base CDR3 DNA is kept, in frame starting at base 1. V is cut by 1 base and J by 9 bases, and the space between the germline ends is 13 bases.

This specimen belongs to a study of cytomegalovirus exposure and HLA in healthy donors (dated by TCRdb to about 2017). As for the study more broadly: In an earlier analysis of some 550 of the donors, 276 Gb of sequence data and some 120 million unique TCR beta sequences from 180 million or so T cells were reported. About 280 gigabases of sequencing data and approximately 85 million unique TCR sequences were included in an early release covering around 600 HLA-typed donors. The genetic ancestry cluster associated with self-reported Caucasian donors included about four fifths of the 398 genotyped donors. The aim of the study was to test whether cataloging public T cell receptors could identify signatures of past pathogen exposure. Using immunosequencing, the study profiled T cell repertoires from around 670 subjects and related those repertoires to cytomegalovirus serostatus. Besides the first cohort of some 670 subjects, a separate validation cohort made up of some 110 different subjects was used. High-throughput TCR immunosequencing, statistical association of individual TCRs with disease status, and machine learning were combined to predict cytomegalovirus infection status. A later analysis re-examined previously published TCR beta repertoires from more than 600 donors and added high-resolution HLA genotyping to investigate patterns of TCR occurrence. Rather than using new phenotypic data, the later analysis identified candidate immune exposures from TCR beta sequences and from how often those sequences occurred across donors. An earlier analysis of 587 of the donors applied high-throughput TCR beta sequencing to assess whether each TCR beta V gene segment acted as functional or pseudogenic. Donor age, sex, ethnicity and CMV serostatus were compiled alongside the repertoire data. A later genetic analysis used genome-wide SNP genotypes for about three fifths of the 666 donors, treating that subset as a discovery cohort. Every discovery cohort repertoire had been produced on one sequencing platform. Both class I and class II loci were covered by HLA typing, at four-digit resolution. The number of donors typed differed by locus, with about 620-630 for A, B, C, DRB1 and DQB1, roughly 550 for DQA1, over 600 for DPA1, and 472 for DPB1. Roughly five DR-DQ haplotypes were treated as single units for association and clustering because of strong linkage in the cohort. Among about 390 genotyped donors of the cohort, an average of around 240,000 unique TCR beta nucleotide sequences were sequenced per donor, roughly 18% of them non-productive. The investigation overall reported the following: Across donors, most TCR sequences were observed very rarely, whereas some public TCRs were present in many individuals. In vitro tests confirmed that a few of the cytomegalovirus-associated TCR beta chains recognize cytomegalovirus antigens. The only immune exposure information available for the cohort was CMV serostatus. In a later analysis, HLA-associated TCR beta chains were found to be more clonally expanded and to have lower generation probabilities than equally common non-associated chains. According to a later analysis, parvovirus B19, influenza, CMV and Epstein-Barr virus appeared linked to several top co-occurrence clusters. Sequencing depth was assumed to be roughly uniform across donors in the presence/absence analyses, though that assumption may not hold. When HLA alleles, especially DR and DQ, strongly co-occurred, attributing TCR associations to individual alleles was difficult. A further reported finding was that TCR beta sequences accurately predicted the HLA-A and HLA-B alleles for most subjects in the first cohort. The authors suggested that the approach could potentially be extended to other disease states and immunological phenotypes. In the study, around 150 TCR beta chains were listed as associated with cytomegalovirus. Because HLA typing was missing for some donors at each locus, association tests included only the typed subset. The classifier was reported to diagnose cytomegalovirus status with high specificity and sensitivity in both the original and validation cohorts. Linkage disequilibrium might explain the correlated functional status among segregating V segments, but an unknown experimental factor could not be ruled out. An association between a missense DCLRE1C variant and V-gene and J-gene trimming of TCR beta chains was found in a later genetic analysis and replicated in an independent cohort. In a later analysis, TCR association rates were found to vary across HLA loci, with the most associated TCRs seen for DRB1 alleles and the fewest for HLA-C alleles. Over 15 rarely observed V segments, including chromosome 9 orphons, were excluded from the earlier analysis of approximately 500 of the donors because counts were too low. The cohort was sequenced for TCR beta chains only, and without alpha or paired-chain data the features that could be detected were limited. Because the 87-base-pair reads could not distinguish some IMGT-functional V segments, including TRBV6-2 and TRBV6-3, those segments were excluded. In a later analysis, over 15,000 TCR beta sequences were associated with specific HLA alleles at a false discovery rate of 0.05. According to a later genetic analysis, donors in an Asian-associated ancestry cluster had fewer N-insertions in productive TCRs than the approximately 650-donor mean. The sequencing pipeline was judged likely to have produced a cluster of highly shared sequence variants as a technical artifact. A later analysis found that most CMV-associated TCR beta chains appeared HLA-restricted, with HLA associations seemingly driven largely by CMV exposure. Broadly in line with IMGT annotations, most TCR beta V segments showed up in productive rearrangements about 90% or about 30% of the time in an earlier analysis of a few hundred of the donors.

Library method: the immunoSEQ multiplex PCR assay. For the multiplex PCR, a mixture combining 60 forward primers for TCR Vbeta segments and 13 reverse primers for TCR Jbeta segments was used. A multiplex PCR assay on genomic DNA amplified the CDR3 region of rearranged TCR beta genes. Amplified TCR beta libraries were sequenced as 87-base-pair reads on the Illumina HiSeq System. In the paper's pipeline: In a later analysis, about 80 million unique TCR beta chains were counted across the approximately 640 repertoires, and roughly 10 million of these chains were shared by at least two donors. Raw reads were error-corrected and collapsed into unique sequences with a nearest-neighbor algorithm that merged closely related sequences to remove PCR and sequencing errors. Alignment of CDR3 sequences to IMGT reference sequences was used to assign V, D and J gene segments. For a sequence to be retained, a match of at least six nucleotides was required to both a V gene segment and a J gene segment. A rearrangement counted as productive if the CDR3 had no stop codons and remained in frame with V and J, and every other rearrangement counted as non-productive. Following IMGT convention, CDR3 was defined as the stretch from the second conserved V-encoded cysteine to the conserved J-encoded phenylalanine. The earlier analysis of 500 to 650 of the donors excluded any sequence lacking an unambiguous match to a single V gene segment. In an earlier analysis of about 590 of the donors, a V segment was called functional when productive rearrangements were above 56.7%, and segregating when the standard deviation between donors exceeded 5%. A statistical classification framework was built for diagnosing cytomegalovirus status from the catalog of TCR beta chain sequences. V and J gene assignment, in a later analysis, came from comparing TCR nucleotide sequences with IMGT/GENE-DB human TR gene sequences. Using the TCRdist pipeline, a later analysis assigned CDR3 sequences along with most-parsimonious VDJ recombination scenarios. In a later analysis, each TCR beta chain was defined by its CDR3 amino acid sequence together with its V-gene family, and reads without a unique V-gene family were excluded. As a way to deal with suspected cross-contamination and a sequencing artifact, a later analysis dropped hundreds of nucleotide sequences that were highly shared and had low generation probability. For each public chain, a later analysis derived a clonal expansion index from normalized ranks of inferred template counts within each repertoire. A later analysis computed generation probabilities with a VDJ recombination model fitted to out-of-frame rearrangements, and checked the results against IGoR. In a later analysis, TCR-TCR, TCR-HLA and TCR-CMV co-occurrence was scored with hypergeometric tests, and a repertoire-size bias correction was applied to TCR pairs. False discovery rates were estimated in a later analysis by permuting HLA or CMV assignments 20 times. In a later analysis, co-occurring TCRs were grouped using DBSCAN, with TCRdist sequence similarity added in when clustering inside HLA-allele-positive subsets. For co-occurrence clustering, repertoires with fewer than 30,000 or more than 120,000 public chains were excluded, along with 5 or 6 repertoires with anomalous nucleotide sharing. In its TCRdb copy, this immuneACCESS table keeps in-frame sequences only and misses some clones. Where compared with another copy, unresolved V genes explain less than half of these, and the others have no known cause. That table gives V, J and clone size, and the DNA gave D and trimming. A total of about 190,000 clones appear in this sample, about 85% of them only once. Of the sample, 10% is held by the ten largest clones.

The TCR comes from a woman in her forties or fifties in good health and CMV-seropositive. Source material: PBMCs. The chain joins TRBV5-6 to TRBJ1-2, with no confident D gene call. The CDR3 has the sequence CASSLSAIKRYTF. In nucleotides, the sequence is TGTGCCAGCAGCTTGTCCGCAATTAAGCGCTACACCTTC.